This T cell receptor (beta chain) was sequenced during a study of blood T cells in healthy people across ages. The second PCR ran 7 to 11 cycles with a sample-barcoded 5' primer and J-beta primers. Tagging of each cDNA molecule was performed by a template-switch adaptor with 12 random nucleotides. TCRdb reprocessed the 5' RACE reads via MiXCR and lists one record per CDR3 protein. The sample yields nearly 1 million distinct CDR3 sequences, just over 50% seen once. The CDR3 runs to 15 residues. Germline V gene sequence: CDR1 SEHNR, CDR2 FQNEAQ (reference sequence). V was clipped by 5 bases and J by 5 bases, with 13 bases between them.

The V and J genes are TRBV7-9 and TRBJ1-6; maybe TRBD1 (5 bases). This clonotype was sampled from an older woman in good health. Sequenced input: blood. In nucleotides, the CDR3 is TGTGCCAGCAGCCAAGTTTCGGGACATAATTCACCCCTCCACTTT. It translates to CASSQVSGHNSPLHF. Filled out from reference TRBV7-9 and TRBJ1-6, the complete variable domain reads DTGVSQNPRHKITKRGQNVTFRCDPISEHNRLYWYRQTLGQGPEFLTYFQNEAQLEKSRLLSDRFSAERPKGSFSTLEIQRTEQGDSAMYLCASSQVSGHNSPLHFGNGTRLTVT.